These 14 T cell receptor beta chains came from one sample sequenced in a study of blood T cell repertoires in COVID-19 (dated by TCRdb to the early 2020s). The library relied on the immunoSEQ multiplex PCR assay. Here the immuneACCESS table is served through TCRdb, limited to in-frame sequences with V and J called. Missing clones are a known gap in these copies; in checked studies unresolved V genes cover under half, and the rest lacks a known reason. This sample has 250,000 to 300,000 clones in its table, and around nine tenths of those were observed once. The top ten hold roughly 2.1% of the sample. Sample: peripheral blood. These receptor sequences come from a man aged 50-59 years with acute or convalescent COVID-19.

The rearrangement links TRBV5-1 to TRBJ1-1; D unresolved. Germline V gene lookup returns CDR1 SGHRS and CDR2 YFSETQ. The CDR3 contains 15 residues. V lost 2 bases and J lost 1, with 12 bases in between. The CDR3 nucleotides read TGCGCCAGCAGCTTCTGGTTCTCCGGGAACACTGAAGCTTTCTTT. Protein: CASSFWFSGNTEAFF.

The CDR3 is CASSEQGSYGYTF. CDR3 in DNA: TGTGCCAGCAGTGAACAGGGTAGCTATGGCTACACCTTC. The V call is TRBV2, the J call TRBJ1-2; tentative D call: TRBD1 (5 bases). Germline V gene lookup returns CDR1 SNHLY and CDR2 FYNNEI. Trimming cost V 2 bases and J 4 bases, with 8 bases left between them. The CDR3 is 13 amino acids. The entire variable domain, with the rest obtained from reference TRBV2 and TRBJ1-2, is as follows: EPEVTQTPSHQVTQMGQEVILRCVPISNHLYFYWYRQILGQKVEFLVSFYNNEISEKSEIFDDQFSVERPDGSNFTLKIRSTKLEDSAMYFCASSEQGSYGYTFGSGTRLTVV.

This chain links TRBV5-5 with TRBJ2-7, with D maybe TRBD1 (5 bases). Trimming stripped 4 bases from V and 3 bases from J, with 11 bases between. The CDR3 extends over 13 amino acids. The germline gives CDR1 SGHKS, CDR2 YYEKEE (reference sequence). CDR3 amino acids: CASSNPGNYEQYF. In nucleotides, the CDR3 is TGTGCCAGCAGCAACCCAGGGAACTACGAGCAGTACTTC.

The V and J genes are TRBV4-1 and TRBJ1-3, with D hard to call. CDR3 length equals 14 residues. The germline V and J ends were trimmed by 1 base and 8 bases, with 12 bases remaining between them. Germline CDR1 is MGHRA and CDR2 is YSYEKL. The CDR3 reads CASSQGGLSDTIYF. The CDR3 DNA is TGCGCCAGCAGCCAAGGAGGGCTATCGGACACCATATATTTT.

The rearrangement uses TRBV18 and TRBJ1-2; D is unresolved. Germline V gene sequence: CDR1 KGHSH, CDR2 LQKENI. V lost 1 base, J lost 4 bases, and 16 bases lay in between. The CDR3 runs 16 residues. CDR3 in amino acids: CASSPLQGRASYGYTF. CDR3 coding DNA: TGTGCCAGCTCACCACTGCAAGGGCGGGCGAGCTATGGCTACACCTTC.

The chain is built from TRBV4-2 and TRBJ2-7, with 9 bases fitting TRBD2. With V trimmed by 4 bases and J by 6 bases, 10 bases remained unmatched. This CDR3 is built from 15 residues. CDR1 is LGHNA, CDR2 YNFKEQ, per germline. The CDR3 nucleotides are TGTGCCAGCAGCCCCGGAGGGCTAGCGGGGAGCGAGCAGTACTTC. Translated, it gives CASSPGGLAGSEQYF.

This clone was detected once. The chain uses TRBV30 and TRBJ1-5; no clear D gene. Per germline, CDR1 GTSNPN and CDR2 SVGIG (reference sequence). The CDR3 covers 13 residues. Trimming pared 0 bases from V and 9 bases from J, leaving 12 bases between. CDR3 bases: TGTGCCTGGAGTGTGAACTCACCTGGGCCCCAGCATTTT. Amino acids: CAWSVNSPGPQHF.

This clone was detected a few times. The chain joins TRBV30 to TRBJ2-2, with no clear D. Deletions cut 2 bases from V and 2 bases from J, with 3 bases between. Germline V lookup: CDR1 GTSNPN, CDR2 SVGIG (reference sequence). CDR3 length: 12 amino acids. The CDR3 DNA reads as TGTGCCTGGAGTAGCAACACCGGGGAGCTGTTTTTT. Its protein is CAWSSNTGELFF.

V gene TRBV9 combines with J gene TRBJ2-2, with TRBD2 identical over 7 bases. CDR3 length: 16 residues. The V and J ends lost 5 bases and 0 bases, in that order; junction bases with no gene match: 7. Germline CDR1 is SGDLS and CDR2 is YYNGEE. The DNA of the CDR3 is TGTGCCAGCAGAACAGGCGGGGGATCGAACACCGGGGAGCTGTTTTTT. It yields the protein CASRTGGGSNTGELFF.

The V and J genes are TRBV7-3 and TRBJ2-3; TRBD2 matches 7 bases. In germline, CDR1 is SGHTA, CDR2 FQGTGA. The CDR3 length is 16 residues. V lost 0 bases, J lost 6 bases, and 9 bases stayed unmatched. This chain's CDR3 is CASSLTPRGGSDTQYF. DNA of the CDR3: TGTGCCAGCAGCTTAACGCCGCGCGGGGGTAGCGATACGCAGTATTTT.

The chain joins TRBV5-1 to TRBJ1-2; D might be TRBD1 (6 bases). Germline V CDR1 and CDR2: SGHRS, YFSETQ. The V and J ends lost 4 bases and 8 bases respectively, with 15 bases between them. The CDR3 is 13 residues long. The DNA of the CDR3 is TGCGCCAGCAGCCTCAATCGTGGGACAGGCTACACCTTC. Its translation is CASSLNRGTGYTF. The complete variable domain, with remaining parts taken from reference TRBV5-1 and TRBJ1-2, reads KAGVTQTPRYLIKTRGQQVTLSCSPISGHRSVSWYQQTPGQGLQFLFEYFSETQRNKGNFPGRFSGRQFSNSRSEMNVSTLELGDSALYLCASSLNRGTGYTFGSGTRLTVV.

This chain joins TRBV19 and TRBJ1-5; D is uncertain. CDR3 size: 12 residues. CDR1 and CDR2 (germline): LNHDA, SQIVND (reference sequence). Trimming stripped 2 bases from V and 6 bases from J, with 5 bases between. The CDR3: CASSIPGQPQHF. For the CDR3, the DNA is TGTGCCAGTAGTATACCGGGTCAGCCCCAGCATTTT.

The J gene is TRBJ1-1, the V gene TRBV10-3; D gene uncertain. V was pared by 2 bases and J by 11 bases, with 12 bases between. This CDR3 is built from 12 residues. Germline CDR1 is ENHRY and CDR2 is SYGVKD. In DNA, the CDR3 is TGTGCCATCAGTGAGCGAGGGTTTAGGGCTTTCTTT. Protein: CAISERGFRAFF.

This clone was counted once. The CDR3 loop reads CASAGGQETQYF. The CDR3 DNA reads TGTGCCAGCGCGGGGGGCCAAGAGACCCAGTACTTC. V usage is TRBV12-3 or TRBV12-4 and J usage is TRBJ2-5; 8 nucleotides align to TRBD2. Germline trimming cut 8 bases from V and 1 base from J; bases unmatched to any gene: 0. This CDR3 contains 12 residues.